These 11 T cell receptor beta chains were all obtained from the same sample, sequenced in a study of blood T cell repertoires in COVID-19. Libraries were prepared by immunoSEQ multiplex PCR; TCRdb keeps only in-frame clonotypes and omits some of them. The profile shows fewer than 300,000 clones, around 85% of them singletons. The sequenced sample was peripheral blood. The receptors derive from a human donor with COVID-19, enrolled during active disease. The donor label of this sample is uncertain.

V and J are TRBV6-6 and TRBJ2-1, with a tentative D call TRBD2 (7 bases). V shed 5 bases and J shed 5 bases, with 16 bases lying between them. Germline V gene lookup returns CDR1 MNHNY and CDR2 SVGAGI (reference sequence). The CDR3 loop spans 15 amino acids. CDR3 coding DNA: TGTGCCAGCAGTGCTCTCAGGGGAGGGCACAATGAGCAGTTCTTC. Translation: CASSALRGGHNEQFF.

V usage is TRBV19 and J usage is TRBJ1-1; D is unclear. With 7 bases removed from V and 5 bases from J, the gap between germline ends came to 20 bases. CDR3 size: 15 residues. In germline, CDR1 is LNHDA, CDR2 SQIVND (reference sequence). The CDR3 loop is CASIPPESVFTEAFF. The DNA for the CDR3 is TGTGCCAGTATCCCCCCGGAGAGCGTTTTTACTGAAGCTTTCTTT.

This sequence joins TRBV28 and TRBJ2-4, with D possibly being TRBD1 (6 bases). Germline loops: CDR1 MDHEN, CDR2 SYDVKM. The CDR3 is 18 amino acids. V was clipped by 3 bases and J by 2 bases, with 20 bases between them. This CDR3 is CASSFYGLVGGSKNIQYF. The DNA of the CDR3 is TGTGCCAGCAGTTTTTATGGATTGGTAGGGGGTTCCAAAAACATTCAGTACTTC.

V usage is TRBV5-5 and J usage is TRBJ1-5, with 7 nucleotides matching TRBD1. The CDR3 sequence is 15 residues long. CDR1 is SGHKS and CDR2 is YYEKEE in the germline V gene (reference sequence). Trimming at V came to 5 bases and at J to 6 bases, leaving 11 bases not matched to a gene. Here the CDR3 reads CASRSTRDSRQPQHF. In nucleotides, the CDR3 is TGTGCCAGCAGGTCGACCCGGGACAGCCGTCAGCCCCAGCATTTT. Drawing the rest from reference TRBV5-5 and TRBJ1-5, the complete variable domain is DAGVTQSPTHLIKTRGQQVTLRCSPISGHKSVSWYQQVLGQGPQFIFQYYEKEERGRGNFPDRFSARQFPNYSSELNVNALLLGDSALYLCASRSTRDSRQPQHFGDGTRLSIL.

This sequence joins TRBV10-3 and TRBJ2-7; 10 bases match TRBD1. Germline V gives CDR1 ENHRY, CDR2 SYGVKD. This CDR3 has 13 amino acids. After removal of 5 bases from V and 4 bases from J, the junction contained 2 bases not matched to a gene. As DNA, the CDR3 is TGTGCCATCAGTCGACAGGGGGCTTACGAGCAGTACTTC. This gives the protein CAISRQGAYEQYF.

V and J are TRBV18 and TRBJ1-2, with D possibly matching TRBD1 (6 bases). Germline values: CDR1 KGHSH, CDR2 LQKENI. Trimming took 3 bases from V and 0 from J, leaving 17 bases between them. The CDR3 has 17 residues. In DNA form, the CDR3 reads TGTGCCAGCTCACCTGACATCGGGACACCCGCTAACTATGGCTACACCTTC. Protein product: CASSPDIGTPANYGYTF.

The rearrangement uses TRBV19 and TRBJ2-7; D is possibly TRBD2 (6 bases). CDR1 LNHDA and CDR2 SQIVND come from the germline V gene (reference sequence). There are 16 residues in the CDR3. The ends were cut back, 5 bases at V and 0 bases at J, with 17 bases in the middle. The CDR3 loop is CASSSFGGSGSYEQYF. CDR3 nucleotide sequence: TGTGCCAGTAGTTCCTTCGGTGGTAGCGGCTCCTACGAGCAGTACTTC.

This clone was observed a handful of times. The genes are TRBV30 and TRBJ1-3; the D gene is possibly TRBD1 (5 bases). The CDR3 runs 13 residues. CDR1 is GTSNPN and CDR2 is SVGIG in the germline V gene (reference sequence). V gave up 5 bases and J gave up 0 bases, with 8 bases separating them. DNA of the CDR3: TGTGCCTGGGTCGGGGGCTCTGGAAACACCATATATTTT. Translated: CAWVGGSGNTIYF.

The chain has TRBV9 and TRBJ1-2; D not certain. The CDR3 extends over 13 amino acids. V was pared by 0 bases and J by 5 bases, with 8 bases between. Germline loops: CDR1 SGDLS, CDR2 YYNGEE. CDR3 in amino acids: CASSVAETYGYTF. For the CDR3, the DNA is TGTGCCAGCAGCGTAGCTGAAACATATGGCTACACCTTC.

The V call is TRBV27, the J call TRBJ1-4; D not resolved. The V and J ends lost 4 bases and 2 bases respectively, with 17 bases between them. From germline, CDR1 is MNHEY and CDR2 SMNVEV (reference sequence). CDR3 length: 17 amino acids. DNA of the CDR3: TGTGCCAGCAGTTCCCTACCTCCCGATTTCACTAATGAAAAACTGTTTTTT. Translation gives CASSSLPPDFTNEKLFF.

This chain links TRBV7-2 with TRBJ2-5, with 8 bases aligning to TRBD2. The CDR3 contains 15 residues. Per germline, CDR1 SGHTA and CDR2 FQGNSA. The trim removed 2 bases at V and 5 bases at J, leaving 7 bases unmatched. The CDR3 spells CASSLIGSGGETQYF. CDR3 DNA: TGTGCCAGCAGCTTAATCGGGTCGGGAGGGGAGACCCAGTACTTC.